Listed below are T cell receptor beta chains from one sample, sequenced in a study of cytomegalovirus exposure and HLA in healthy donors. Here immunoSEQ multiplex PCR was the method, and the copy in TCRdb shows in-frame clones only, minus some. The sample consists of roughly 150,000 clones, over 70% of them appearing once. Sequencing input: PBMCs. The receptors were sampled from a man younger than 40 in good health and CMV-seropositive. CDR3s include the opening cysteine and the closing phenylalanine or tryptophan. Each record gives: D gene, V gene, J gene, clone size, CDR3 DNA, CDR3 protein. A D gene is named only where the DNA matches it firmly. A clone size is listed for some rows: how often the clone was seen (once, few, many), or a class if it is expanded.

TRBD2	TRBV7-2	TRBJ2-5	NA	TGTGCCAGCAGCGAGGAGGCTAGCGGGGGGGTGGAGACCCAGTACTTC	CASSEEASGGVETQYF
TRBD1	TRBV27	TRBJ1-5	NA	TGTGCCAGCAGATTGTGGGGGACAGGGGAATCCCAGCCCCAGCATTTT	CASRLWGTGESQPQHF
NA	TRBV6-6	TRBJ2-2	NA	TGTGCCAGCAGTATAACAGGGAGGAACACCGGGGAGCTGTTTTTT	CASSITGRNTGELFF
NA	TRBV15	TRBJ2-5	NA	TGTGCCACCAGCAGGATGGACGGGGAGATCCAAGAGACCCAGTACTTC	CATSRMDGEIQETQYF
NA	TRBV7-2	TRBJ2-5	NA	TGTGCCAGCAGCCCGAGAGCTCTAGCGAACCCAGGGGAGACCCAGTACTTC	CASSPRALANPGETQYF
NA	TRBV28	TRBJ1-1	NA	TGTGCCAGCAGTTTTATGAACACTGAAGCTTTCTTT	CASSFMNTEAFF
TRBD2	TRBV7-6	TRBJ2-2	NA	TGTGCCAGCAGCCCTGATCCGGGACTACAATTCACCGGGGAGCTGTTTTTT	CASSPDPGLQFTGELFF
TRBD2	TRBV30	TRBJ2-1	NA	TGTGCCTGGAGTCTGCACTCTCGGGAGGGCCGGTACAATGAGCAGTTCTTC	CAWSLHSREGRYNEQFF
NA	TRBV28	TRBJ2-7	NA	TGTGCCAGCAGTCAGGTCAAATCCTACGAGCAGTACTTC	CASSQVKSYEQYF
NA	TRBV9	TRBJ1-5	NA	TGTGCCAGCAGCCCTAGTGGCGAGGGGCCCCAGCATTTT	CASSPSGEGPQHF
TRBD1	TRBV27	TRBJ2-5	NA	TGTGCCAGCAGCTTGGGGACAGGGGGGCAAGAGACCCAGTACTTC	CASSLGTGGQETQYF
TRBD1	TRBV2	TRBJ2-7	few	TGTGCCAGCCGCCCGGGACAGGTCTCCTACGAGCAGTACTTC	CASRPGQVSYEQYF
NA	TRBV6-4	TRBJ2-7	once	TGTGCCAGCAGTGTCGCCCCCGGCGACACCTACGAGCAGTACTTC	CASSVAPGDTYEQYF
TRBD1	TRBV9	TRBJ1-2	NA	TGTGCCAGCAGCCATGGACAGGGTGCCTATGGCTACACCTTC	CASSHGQGAYGYTF
NA	TRBV28	TRBJ2-7	few	TGTGCCAGCAGTACCACTCCGGAGGAGGGAATGGAGCAGTACTTC	CASSTTPEEGMEQYF
NA	TRBV19	TRBJ1-2	few	TGTGCCAGTAGGGCTCAGGGCTACACCTTC	CASRAQGYTF
NA	TRBV11-2	TRBJ2-3	NA	TGTGCCAGCAGCTTAGAGTCACTAGCTTCAGATACGCAGTATTTT	CASSLESLASDTQYF
NA	TRBV15	TRBJ1-5	few	TGTGCCACCAGCAGCGGACGGGGAAATCAGCCCCAGCATTTT	CATSSGRGNQPQHF